This T cell receptor (beta chain) was found in a study of blood T cell repertoires in COVID-19. Profiling relied on immunoSEQ multiplex PCR, and the TCRdb table lists in-frame clones only, not all of them. The sample includes some 400,000 clones, about 90% of them seen just once. This CDR3 comprises 14 residues. V was shortened by 4 bases and J by 1 base, with 12 bases between the two germline ends. Germline values: CDR1 SGDLS, CDR2 YYNGEE. Sample: peripheral blood. This clonotype originated in a man aged 18 to 29 with active or convalescent COVID-19. V and J are TRBV9 and TRBJ2-7, with D perhaps TRBD1 (6 bases). CDR3 loop: CASSLRDTSYEQYF. DNA for the CDR3: TGTGCCAGCAGCCTCCGGGACACATCCTACGAGCAGTACTTC. Full variable domain (rest looked up from reference TRBV9 and TRBJ2-7): DSGVTQTPKHLITATGQRVTLRCSPRSGDLSVYWYQQSLDQGLQFLIQYYNGEERAKGNILERFSAQQFPDLHSELNLSSLELGDSALYFCASSLRDTSYEQYFGPGTRLTVT.